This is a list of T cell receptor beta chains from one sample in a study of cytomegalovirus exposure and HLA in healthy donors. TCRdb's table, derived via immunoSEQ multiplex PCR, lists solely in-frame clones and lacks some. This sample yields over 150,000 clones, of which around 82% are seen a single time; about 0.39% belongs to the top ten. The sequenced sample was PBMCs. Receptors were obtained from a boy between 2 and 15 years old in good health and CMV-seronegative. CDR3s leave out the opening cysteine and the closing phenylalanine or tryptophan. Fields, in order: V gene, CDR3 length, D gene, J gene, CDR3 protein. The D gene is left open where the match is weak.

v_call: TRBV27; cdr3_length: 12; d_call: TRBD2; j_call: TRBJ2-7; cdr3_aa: ASSLSTGGYEQY
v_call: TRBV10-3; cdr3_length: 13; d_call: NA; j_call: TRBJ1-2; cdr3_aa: AISESRMRNYGYT
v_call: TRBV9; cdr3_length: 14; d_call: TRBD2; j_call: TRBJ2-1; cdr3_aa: ASSVSTSGRVNEQF
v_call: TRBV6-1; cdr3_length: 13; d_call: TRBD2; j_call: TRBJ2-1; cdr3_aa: ASRKGGGRGDEQF
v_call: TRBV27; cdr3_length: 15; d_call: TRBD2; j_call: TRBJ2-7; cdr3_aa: ASRGLAGGNTTYEQY
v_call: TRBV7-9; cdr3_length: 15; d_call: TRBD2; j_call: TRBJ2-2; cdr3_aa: ASSSPGLAGGTGELF
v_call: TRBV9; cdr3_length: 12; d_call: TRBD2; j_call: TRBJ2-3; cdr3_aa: ASTSGNVADTQY
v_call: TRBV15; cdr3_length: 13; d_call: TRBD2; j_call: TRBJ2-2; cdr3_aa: ATSPASGNTGELF
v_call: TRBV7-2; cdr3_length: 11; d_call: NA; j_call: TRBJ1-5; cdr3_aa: ASSFRRDQPQH
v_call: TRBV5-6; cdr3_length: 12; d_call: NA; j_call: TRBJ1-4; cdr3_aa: ASSLYGGDEKLF
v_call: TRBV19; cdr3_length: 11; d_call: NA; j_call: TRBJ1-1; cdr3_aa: ASSPGPGTEAF
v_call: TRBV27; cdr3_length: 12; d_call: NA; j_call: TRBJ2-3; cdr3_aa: ASSTRTNTDTQY
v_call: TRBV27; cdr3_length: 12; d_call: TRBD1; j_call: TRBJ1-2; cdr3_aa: ASSPGTGIGGYT
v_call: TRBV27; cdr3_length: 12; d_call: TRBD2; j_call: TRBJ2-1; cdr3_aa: ASSTLAGGTEQF
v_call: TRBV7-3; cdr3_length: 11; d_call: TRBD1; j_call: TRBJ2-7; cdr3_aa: ASSRQGDYEQY
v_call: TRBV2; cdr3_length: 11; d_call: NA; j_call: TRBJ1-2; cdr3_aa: ASSDERNYGYT
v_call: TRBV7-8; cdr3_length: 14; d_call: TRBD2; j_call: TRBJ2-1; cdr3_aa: ASSLGLADQYNEQF
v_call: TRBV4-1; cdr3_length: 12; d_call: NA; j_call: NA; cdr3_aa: ASSQVARDNEQY
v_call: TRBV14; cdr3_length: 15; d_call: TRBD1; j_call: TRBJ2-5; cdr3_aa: ASSPRDRGLYQETQY
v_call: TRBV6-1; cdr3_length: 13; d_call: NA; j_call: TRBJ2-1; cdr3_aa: ASSDKGTVGGEQF
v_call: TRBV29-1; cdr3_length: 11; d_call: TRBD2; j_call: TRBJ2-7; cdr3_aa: SVTSDRPYEQY
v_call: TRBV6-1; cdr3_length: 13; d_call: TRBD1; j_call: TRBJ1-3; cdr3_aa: ASSESIRQGHTIY
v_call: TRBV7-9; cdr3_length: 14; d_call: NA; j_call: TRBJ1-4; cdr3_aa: ASSMHRRWTNEKLF
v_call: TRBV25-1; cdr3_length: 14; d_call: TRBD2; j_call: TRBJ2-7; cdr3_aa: ASSEFGLAGPYEQY
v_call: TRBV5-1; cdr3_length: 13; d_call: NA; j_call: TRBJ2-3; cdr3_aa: ASRPFEGGRDTQY
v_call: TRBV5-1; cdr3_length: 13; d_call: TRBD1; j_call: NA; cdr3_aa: ASSLVGTGGAEQY
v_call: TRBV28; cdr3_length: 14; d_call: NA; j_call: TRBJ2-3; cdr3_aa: ASSPPYRQPTDTQY
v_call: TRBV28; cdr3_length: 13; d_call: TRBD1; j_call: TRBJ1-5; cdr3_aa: ASRRLTGGNQPQH
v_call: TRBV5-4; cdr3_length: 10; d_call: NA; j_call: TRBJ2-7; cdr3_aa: ASSYDRNEQY
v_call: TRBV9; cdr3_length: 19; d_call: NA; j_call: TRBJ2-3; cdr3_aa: ASSRSLGGERSYTSTDTQY
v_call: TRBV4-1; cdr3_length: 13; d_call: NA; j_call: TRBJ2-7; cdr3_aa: ASSQVQGNSYEQY
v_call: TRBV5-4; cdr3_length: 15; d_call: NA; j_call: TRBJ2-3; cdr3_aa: ASNIKVGTTPADTQY
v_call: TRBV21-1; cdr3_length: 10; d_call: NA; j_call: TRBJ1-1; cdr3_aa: ASSPGNTEAF
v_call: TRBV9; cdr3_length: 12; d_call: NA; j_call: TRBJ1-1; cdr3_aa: ASSVEPGNTEAF
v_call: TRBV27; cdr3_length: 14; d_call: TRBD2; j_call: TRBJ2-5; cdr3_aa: ASSLTLAGVVETQY
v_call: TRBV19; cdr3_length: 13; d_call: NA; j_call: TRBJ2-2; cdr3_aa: ASSMWALNTGELF
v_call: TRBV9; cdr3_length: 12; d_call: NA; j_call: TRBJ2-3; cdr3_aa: ASSGSRGTDTQY
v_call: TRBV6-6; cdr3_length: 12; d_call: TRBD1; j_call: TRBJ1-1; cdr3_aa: ASRQRTGADGAF
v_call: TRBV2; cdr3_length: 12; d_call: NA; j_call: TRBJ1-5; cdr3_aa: ASLGTPGNQPQH
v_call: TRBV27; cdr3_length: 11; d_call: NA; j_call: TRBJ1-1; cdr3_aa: ASRRIRGTEAF
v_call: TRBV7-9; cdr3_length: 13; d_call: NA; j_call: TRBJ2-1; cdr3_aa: ASSILRGRDNEQF